These T cell receptor beta chains were read from a single sample in a study of response to subunit inactivated influenza vaccine. TCRdb used MiXCR to reprocess the RT-PCR reads, holding one entry per CDR3 protein. The sample shows a few hundred thousand distinct CDR3 sequences, 12% of them seen only once. This specimen consisted of non-naive T cells sorted from PBMCs, obtained approximately 15 days before vaccination. These receptor sequences come from a man aged 50 or older who received an inactivated influenza vaccine. CDR3s include the opening cysteine and the closing phenylalanine or tryptophan. D genes are given only for firm matches. Clone sizes are given selectively: once, few, many, or a class where the clone is expanded.

.	TRBV5-6	TRBJ2-7	many	TGTGCCAGTGGGGGTCTTGGGTCCTACGAGCAGTACTTC	CASGGLGSYEQYF
.	TRBV4-2	TRBJ1-4	many	TGTGCCAGCAGCCCGACAGGAAACGAGGATAATGAAAAACTGTTTTTT	CASSPTGNEDNEKLFF
TRBD1	TRBV5-1	TRBJ2-7	many	TGCGCCAGCAGACTCCACTGGACAGGAGAGTACGAGCAGTACTTC	CASRLHWTGEYEQYF
TRBD2	TRBV4-2	TRBJ2-1	.	TGTGCCAGCAGCCAGGAGACTAGCGGGGGATACAATGAGCAGTTCTTC	CASSQETSGGYNEQFF
.	TRBV10-1	TRBJ1-6	.	TGCGCCAGCAATCCACGGAGAGATTCACCCCTCCACTTT	CASNPRRDSPLHF
TRBD2	TRBV6-2/TRBV6-3	TRBJ2-5	few	TGTGCCAGCACTCCAAATGGCGTCGGGTGGGGACTAGCGGGGCCACAAGAGACCCAGTACTTC	CASTPNGVGWGLAGPQETQYF
.	TRBV28	TRBJ1-2	few	TGTGCCAGCAGTCCCCCTAGCTCTGGCTACACCTTC	CASSPPSSGYTF
TRBD2	TRBV28	TRBJ2-3	.	TGTGCCAGCAGGACTAGCGACACAGATACGCAGTATTTT	CASRTSDTDTQYF
.	TRBV20-1	TRBJ2-5	many	TGCAGTGCTAGACGATGGACTATCTCTCTGGAGACCCAGTACTTC	CSARRWTISLETQYF
.	TRBV5-4	TRBJ1-2	.	TGTGCCAGCAGCTTGGAGTCTGCACACTATGGCTACACCTTC	CASSLESAHYGYTF
TRBD2	TRBV6-1	TRBJ2-3	many	TGTGCCAGCAGTGAAGCTGGACTAGCGGGGGGCACAGATACGCAGTATTTT	CASSEAGLAGGTDTQYF
.	TRBV15	TRBJ1-4	.	TGTGCCACCAGCAGAGCTCAGGGAAGTAATGAAAAACTGTTTTTT	CATSRAQGSNEKLFF
.	TRBV10-3	TRBJ2-7	.	TGTGCCATCAGCCACGGATTGGACAGTTCCAAGCAGTACTTC	CAISHGLDSSKQYF
.	TRBV18	TRBJ1-1	few	TGTGCCAGCTCAATGTACCGGGACTCCCCCCTGGGAGCTTTCTTT	CASSMYRDSPLGAFF
.	TRBV7-2	TRBJ2-7	.	TGTGCCAGCAGCTCCTCGCTAACGAACGAGCAGTACTTC	CASSSSLTNEQYF
.	TRBV6-5	TRBJ2-7	once	TGTGCCAGCAGTTACGGAGCGAGGCGGTCGTACGAGCAGTACTTC	CASSYGARRSYEQYF
.	TRBV9	TRBJ2-3	.	TGTGCCAGCAGCGTAGGAGGGCGGGTAGATACGCAGTATTTT	CASSVGGRVDTQYF
.	TRBV2	TRBJ1-6	few	TGTGCCAGCAACCGGGCAGGAGAGAATTCACCCCTCCACTTT	CASNRAGENSPLHF
.	TRBV6-2/TRBV6-3	TRBJ2-7	.	TGTGCCAGCAGTTACTGGAGATCAACCTCCTCCTACGAGCAGTACTTC	CASSYWRSTSSYEQYF
.	TRBV20-1	TRBJ1-1	few	TGCAGTGCTAGTCACCTCGGACGGATGAACACTGAAGCTTTCTTT	CSASHLGRMNTEAFF
TRBD1	TRBV2	TRBJ2-7	.	TGTGCCAGCAATGAACAGGGGGGCTGGTACGAGCAGTACTTC	CASNEQGGWYEQYF
.	TRBV20-1	TRBJ1-2	few	TGCAGTGCTATCGGGCAGGGTGAGGGCTACACCTTC	CSAIGQGEGYTF
.	TRBV6-5	TRBJ2-1	few	TGTGCCAGCAGTCACGGGGACACGAACAATGAGCAGTTCTTC	CASSHGDTNNEQFF
.	TRBV29-1	TRBJ1-4	few	TGCAGCGTTGAAGCCTCGAGGGGTGAAAAACTGTTTTTT	CSVEASRGEKLFF